This TCR gamma chain is drawn from a study of γδ T cells in repeated Plasmodium falciparum infection. Study context: The natural-infection arm compared Malian children under seasonal malaria with matched Australian children. Findings and limits, study-wide: Donors in Mali lived in a small rural village, largely one ethnic group.

The V gene's germline CDR1 is VENAVY and CDR2 YDSYNSRV. J lost 2 bases, V lost 4 bases, and 7 bases had no gene match. The CDR3 runs to 15 residues. This clone has ten or more counts. Its antigen remains unidentified. TCRdb reanalyzed the multiplex PCR reads using CATT. The table lists some 32,000 gamma-chain clones, approximately 1.4% of them singletons. Gammadelta T cells were flow-sorted from PBMC into Vgamma9/Vdelta2+ and Vdelta2-negative populations for bulk analysis. The specimen was gamma-delta T cells from blood. The receptor was derived from a pool of human donors (malaria-infected and uninfected, not separated). This rearrangement joins TRGV8 to TRGJP2. This chain's CDR3 is CATWERPSSDWIKTF. As DNA, the CDR3 is TGTGCCACCTGGGAGCGCCCAAGTAGTGATTGGATCAAGACGTTT.